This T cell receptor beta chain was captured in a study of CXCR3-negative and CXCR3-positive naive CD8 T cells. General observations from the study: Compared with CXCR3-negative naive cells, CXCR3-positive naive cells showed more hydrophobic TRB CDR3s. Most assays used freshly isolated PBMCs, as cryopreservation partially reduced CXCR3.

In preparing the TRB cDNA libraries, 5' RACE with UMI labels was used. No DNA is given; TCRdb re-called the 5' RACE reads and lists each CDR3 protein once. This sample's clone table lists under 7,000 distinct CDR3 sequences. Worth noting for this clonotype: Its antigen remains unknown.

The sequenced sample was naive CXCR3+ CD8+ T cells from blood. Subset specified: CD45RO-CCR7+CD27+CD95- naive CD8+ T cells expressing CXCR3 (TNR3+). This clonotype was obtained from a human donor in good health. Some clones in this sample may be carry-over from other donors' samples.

CDR3 amino acids: CASSQGGGATKYF. The chain carries TRBV14 and TRBJ2-5; TCRdb's D call, TRBD1, is unchecked because there is no DNA. This CDR3 spans 13 amino acids. The germline V gene encodes CDR1 SGHDN and CDR2 FVKESK.